Each of the 17 T cell receptor beta chains below was sequenced from the same sample in a study of shared clonotypes between healthy human individuals. The assay was immunoSEQ multiplex PCR, and TCRdb's table has in-frame clones only and misses some. The table records roughly 700,000 clones, approximately 79% of them present only once. Sample: memory CD4+ T cells sorted from blood. Regarding subset: CD45RA-negative fraction. The receptors originated from a woman under 40 in good health.

The chain carries TRBV27 and TRBJ2-4; D not resolved. Trimming removed 5 bases from V and 4 bases from J, with 21 bases in between. The germline V gene encodes CDR1 MNHEY and CDR2 SMNVEV (reference sequence). The CDR3 has 17 amino acids. Here the CDR3 reads CASSLSFGGKGKNIQYF. CDR3 bases: TGTGCCAGCAGTCTCTCCTTCGGCGGCAAAGGAAAAAACATTCAGTACTTC.

CDR3: CASSVATTLGEDTQYF. The CDR3 DNA reads TGTGCCAGCAGCGTAGCTACAACGCTGGGAGAAGATACGCAGTATTTT. The chain employs TRBV9 and TRBJ2-3; tentative D call: TRBD2 (5 bases). Trimming cost V 0 bases and J 5 bases, with 16 bases left between them. In germline, CDR1 is SGDLS, CDR2 YYNGEE. The CDR3 contains 16 residues.

The chain recombines TRBV12-1 with TRBJ2-7; TRBD1, the table's D call, lacks a check against the DNA. TRBV12-1 is annotated as a pseudogene. The CDR3 covers 11 residues. CDR3 loop: CASPRPREQYF. Written as DNA, the CDR3 is TGTGCCAGCCCCAGGCCTCGCGAGCAGTACTTC.

This clone appeared many times. This sequence joins TRBV28 and TRBJ2-7; D is unclear. The germline V gene encodes CDR1 MDHEN and CDR2 SYDVKM. The CDR3 loop spans 12 amino acids. V lost 2 bases and J 7 bases, leaving 9 bases between the germline ends. The CDR3 DNA reads TGTGCCAGCAGTTTAGTCCTCGGGGAGCAGTACTTC. Amino acids: CASSLVLGEQYF.

V gene TRBV28 combines with J gene TRBJ2-1, with TRBD2 matching over 12 bases. The junction had 4 bases not matched to a gene; V was cut back by 0 bases and J by 7 bases. The germline V gene encodes CDR1 MDHEN and CDR2 SYDVKM. There are 16 residues in the CDR3. The chain's CDR3 is CASSLWLAGGRNEQFF. The CDR3 region has the DNA TGTGCCAGCAGTTTATGGCTAGCGGGAGGGAGGAATGAGCAGTTCTTC.

The chain carries TRBV7-2 and TRBJ1-2; a possible D gene is TRBD1 (5 bases). This CDR3 spans 15 amino acids. The germline V and J ends were trimmed by 5 bases and 7 bases, with 20 bases remaining between them. Germline loops: CDR1 SGHTA, CDR2 FQGNSA. CDR3 protein: CASSPMGPPTPGYTF. In nucleotides, the CDR3 is TGTGCCAGCAGCCCAATGGGACCACCGACACCTGGCTACACCTTC. Full variable domain (rest looked up from reference TRBV7-2 and TRBJ1-2): GAGVSQSPSNKVTEKGKDVELRCDPISGHTALYWYRQSLGQGLEFLIYFQGNSAPDKSGLPSDRFSAERTGGSVSTLTIQRTQQEDSAVYLCASSPMGPPTPGYTFGSGTRLTVV.

The table lists this clone with a few counts. This chain links TRBV13 with TRBJ2-7, with 7 bases aligning to TRBD2. The J segment lost 2 bases and the V segment lost 5 bases, leaving 9 bases of the junction unmatched. The CDR3 runs 15 residues. Germline loops: CDR1 PRHDT, CDR2 FYEKMQ (reference sequence). The DNA for the CDR3 is TGTGCCAGCAGCCTCATGAGGGGAGGGGCCTACGAGCAGTACTTC. Amino acids: CASSLMRGGAYEQYF.

This clone was observed a few times. The J gene is TRBJ1-5, the V gene TRBV28; D is perhaps TRBD1 (5 bases). Trimming took 10 bases from V and 10 from J, leaving 20 bases between them. The CDR3 length is 13 residues. CDR1 and CDR2 from the germline V gene are MDHEN and SYDVKM. As DNA, the CDR3 is TGTGCCACCTCTCGGGACTTTTATTTACCCCAGCATTTT. It is translated as CATSRDFYLPQHF. Full variable domain (rest looked up from reference TRBV28 and TRBJ1-5): DVKVTQSSRYLVKRTGEKVFLECVQDMDHENMFWYRQDPGLGLRLIYFSYDVKMKEKGDIPEGYSVSREKKERFSLILESASTNQTSMYLCATSRDFYLPQHFGDGTRLSIL.

The V and J genes are TRBV27 and TRBJ2-7; the D is unclear. V was trimmed by 1 base and J by 5 bases, leaving 15 bases between them. Germline V gives CDR1 MNHEY, CDR2 SMNVEV (reference sequence). There are 15 residues in the CDR3. In nucleotides, the CDR3 is TGTGCCAGCAGTTTATACGCCCCAGCAGCCGACGAGCAGTACTTC. Its translation is CASSLYAPAADEQYF.

V is TRBV25-1 and J is TRBJ2-4, with 7 bases aligning to TRBD1. The CDR3 sequence is 14 residues long. The V and J ends lost 4 bases and 6 bases, in that order; junction bases with no gene match: 6. CDR1 is MGHDK, CDR2 SYGVNS, per germline. The chain's CDR3 is CASSVGTDRNIQYF. The CDR3 DNA follows: TGTGCCAGCAGTGTGGGGACAGATCGAAACATTCAGTACTTC. Filled out from reference TRBV25-1 and TRBJ2-4, the complete variable domain reads EADIYQTPRYLVIGTGKKITLECSQTMGHDKMYWYQQDPGMELHLIHYSYGVNSTEKGDLSSESTVSRIRTEHFPLTLESARPSHTSQYLCASSVGTDRNIQYFGAGTRLSVL.

The chain couples TRBV6-5 to TRBJ2-1, with TRBD2 identical over 10 bases. The CDR3 runs to 15 residues. Per germline, CDR1 MNHEY and CDR2 SVGAGI. Trimming took 5 bases from V and 4 from J; bases not matched to a gene: 5. In nucleotides, the CDR3 is TGTGCCAGCAGTACCGTTAGCGGGAGGTACAATGAGCAGTTCTTC. Residues: CASSTVSGRYNEQFF.

To note about this clone: This specimen includes other DNA sequences encoding the same CDR3. CDR3 protein: CASSPRDRVYGYTF. In DNA, the CDR3 is TGTGCCAGCAGCCCGAGAGACAGGGTCTATGGCTACACCTTC. The chain employs TRBV11-2 and TRBJ1-2, with TRBD1 identical over 7 bases. The V and J ends lost 5 bases and 4 bases, in that order; junction bases with no gene match: 7. CDR3 length: 14 amino acids. The germline V gene has CDR1 SGHAT and CDR2 FQNNGV.

The chain uses TRBV6-1 and TRBJ2-7; 11 positions match TRBD2. This CDR3 contains 15 residues. The J segment lost 2 bases and the V segment lost 6 bases, leaving 6 bases of the junction unmatched. The germline V gene has CDR1 MNHNS and CDR2 SASEGT. For the CDR3, the DNA is TGTGCCAGCAGAGTTGGGACTAGCGGAACCTACGAGCAGTACTTC. Translated, it gives CASRVGTSGTYEQYF.

This clone was counted only a few times. This chain uses TRBV5-6 with TRBJ2-3; D is unclear. There are 16 residues in the CDR3. Germline V CDR1 and CDR2: SGHDT, YYEEEE. V shed 1 base and J shed 1 base, with 13 bases lying between them. The CDR3 is CASSLSRVRRTDTQYF. In DNA form, the CDR3 reads TGTGCCAGCAGCTTGAGTAGGGTCCGGCGCACAGATACGCAGTATTTT.

This clone was recorded a few times. The chain is built from TRBV2 and TRBJ2-2, with a tentative D call TRBD2 (6 bases). This CDR3 is built from 17 residues. Trimming cost V 6 bases and J 2 bases, with 19 bases left between them. Germline values: CDR1 SNHLY, CDR2 FYNNEI. CDR3 sequence (DNA): TGTGCCAGCAGCGAGAGGGGAGGAGGTTTCAACACCGGGGAGCTGTTTTTT. Its translation is CASSERGGGFNTGELFF. The variable domain in full, with the rest retrieved from reference TRBV2 and TRBJ2-2, is EPEVTQTPSHQVTQMGQEVILRCVPISNHLYFYWYRQILGQKVEFLVSFYNNEISEKSEIFDDQFSVERPDGSNFTLKIRSTKLEDSAMYFCASSERGGGFNTGELFFGEGSRLTVL.

This chain joins TRBV5-1 and TRBJ1-2; D is unclear. The CDR3 extends over 12 amino acids. CDR1 is SGHRS, CDR2 YFSETQ, per germline. The V end lost 0 bases, the J end lost 8 bases, and 8 bases lay between the germline ends. CDR3 protein: CASSLVGRGYTF. In DNA form, the CDR3 reads TGCGCCAGCAGCTTGGTCGGGCGCGGCTACACCTTC. Full variable domain (missing parts from reference TRBV5-1 and TRBJ1-2): KAGVTQTPRYLIKTRGQQVTLSCSPISGHRSVSWYQQTPGQGLQFLFEYFSETQRNKGNFPGRFSGRQFSNSRSEMNVSTLELGDSALYLCASSLVGRGYTFGSGTRLTVV.

V and J are TRBV6-5 and TRBJ2-1, with a tentative D call TRBD2 (5 bases). V lost 1 base and J lost 0, with 7 bases in between. Looked up from germline, CDR1 is MNHEY and CDR2 is SVGAGI. The CDR3 runs 15 residues. CDR3 amino acids: CASSYYGGSYNEQFF. CDR3 DNA sequence: TGTGCCAGCAGTTACTACGGAGGCTCCTACAATGAGCAGTTCTTC.